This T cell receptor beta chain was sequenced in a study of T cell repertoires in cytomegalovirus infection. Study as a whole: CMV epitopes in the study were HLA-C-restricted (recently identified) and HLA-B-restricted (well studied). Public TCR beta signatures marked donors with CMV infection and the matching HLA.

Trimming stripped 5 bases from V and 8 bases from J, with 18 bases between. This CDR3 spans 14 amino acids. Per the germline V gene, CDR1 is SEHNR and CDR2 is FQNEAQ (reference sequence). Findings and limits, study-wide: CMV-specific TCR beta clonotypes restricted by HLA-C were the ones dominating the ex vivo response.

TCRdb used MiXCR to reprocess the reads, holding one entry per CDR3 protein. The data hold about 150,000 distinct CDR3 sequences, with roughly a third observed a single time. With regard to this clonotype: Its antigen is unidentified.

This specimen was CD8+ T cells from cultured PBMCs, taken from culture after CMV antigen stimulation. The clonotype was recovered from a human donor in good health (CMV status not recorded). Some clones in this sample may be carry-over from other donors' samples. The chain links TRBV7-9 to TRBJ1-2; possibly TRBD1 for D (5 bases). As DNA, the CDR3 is TGTGCCAGCAGCGGCGGCGGGACTCCGGGGGGCTACACCTTC. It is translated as CASSGGGTPGGYTF.